This entry features one TCR beta chain sequence. Its antigen is unknown. The sample belongs to a study of CD8 T cells in ankylosing spondylitis. Findings of the study overall: Disease-linked clones were reportedly significantly enriched in matched ankylosing spondylitis synovial fluid. There was a TCR beta motif, made of several highly homologous variants, that appeared characteristic of ankylosing spondylitis blood. Some motif variants had been reported before (in reactive arthritis synovial fluid and blood).

The TCR beta libraries were generated through quantitative 5'-RACE incorporating molecular barcodes. TCRdb analysed the 5' RACE reads with MiXCR anew, one entry per CDR3 protein. Here the sample spans a few hundred thousand distinct CDR3 sequences, about 10% being singletons. This CDR3 comprises 13 residues. Trimming pared 5 bases from V and 6 bases from J, leaving 10 bases between. The germline V gene encodes CDR1 SGHTA and CDR2 FQGNSA. The receptor was isolated from a male donor with ankylosing spondylitis or in good health (not recorded which). The sequenced sample consisted of blood, either unsorted or a sorted T cell fraction (not recorded which). The chain recombines TRBV7-2 with TRBJ2-2; D not resolved. DNA for the CDR3: TGTGCCAGCAGCCATCGCTTGGCCGGGGAGCTGTTTTTT. This sequence encodes CASSHRLAGELFF.